The T cell receptor beta chain described here comes from a study of T-cell reconstitution after alpha-beta-depleted transplantation in children. Study-wide points: One year after transplant, T-cell counts and diversity came mostly from newly produced T cells. At around two months after transplant, the alpha-beta T cells were reportedly derived from several hundred expanded clones that came from non-depleted graft cells. TCRbeta diversity was high at day 60 in some patients (a result of surviving recipient T cells and thymic progenitors).

As to this clonotype: Antigen: not known.

Unique molecular identifiers featured in how the TCRbeta library was prepared. TCRdb re-analysed the PCR reads in MiXCR, keeping a single row per CDR3 protein. The sample has some 130,000 distinct CDR3 sequences; roughly 9.7% are singletons. The receptor was isolated from a girl less than two years old who had a stem cell transplant for combined immunodeficiency, so the T cells may come from the graft donor. The material sequenced was PBMCs, mostly from graft donor cells, taken 180 days after TCRalphabeta/CD19-depleted stem cell transplant.

CDR3 amino acids: CSARPSRGAYEQYF. The CDR3 DNA reads TGCAGTGCTAGGCCCTCTAGGGGGGCCTACGAGCAGTACTTC. This rearrangement joins TRBV20-1 to TRBJ2-7, with D possibly called TRBD1 or TRBD2 (6 bases each). The CDR3 totals 14 residues. Germline CDR1 reads DFQATT; CDR2 reads SNEGSKA (reference sequence). With 3 bases removed from V and 2 bases from J, the gap between germline ends came to 14 bases.